Described below is a single T cell receptor (beta chain) sequence and its context. The entry originates in a study of blood T cell repertoires in COVID-19. Study context: Collection of acute and convalescent COVID-19 samples took place in the United States, Italy and Spain.

Seattle cases were enrolled at active infection and followed longitudinally. Methods used by the authors: Reference gene primer amplification gave estimated nucleated cell counts. Some clones are missing from TCRdb's copy, which holds only in-frame ones; the method was immunoSEQ multiplex PCR. From that table come the V and J calls and clone size; the DNA was used to work out D and trimming. The sample shows hundreds of thousands of clones, 81% of them seen only once. This CDR3 spans 16 amino acids. The V gene's germline CDR1 is SGHTA and CDR2 FQGNSA. The J segment lost 2 bases and the V segment lost 1 base, leaving 3 bases of the junction unmatched.

The chain combines TRBV7-2 with TRBJ2-3; 10 nucleotides line up with TRBD2. Sequenced sample: peripheral blood. The sequence came from a woman at least 80 years old with COVID-19, enrolled during active disease. CDR3 nucleotides: TGTGCCAGCAGCTTAGGGCTAGCGGGAGCCACAGATACGCAGTATTTT. Translating gives CASSLGLAGATDTQYF.